Sequencing of this T cell receptor (beta chain) was carried out in a study of molecular identifiers for immune sequencing clone quantification. Study results and limitations: Barcodes shared by identical TCR molecules could lead to underestimated sizes of highly expanded clones. Naive cells had under 1% of molecules in clones above 20 RNA copies, effectors over 99%.

Sorted cells numbering about 19,000 to 1,000,000, with 10%, 30% or 50% RNA, yielded the naive CD8 libraries. Both previously described methods and listed TCR primers were employed to make bulk TCR libraries. From the PCR reads, TCRdb called clonotypes with MiXCR, one entry per CDR3 protein. In the table there are some 100,000 distinct CDR3 sequences, 36% of which are singletons. This clonotype showed up just once. Its antigen is still unknown. The CDR3 contains 16 residues. Germline V CDR1 and CDR2: LGHNA, YNFKEQ. The trim removed 0 bases at V and 0 bases at J, leaving 2 bases unmatched. The sample consisted of naive CD8+ T cells from blood, with Jurkat cell RNA spiked in. Subset indicated: FACS-sorted CD8+CD4-CCR7+CD45RA+ naive T cells. The origin of this receptor is a human donor in good health. Some libraries in this study had Jurkat cell RNA spiked in. This rearrangement joins TRBV4-2 to TRBJ1-5, with 7 nucleotides matching TRBD1. CDR3 bases: TGTGCCAGCAGCCAAGAGACAGGGTATAGCAATCAGCCCCAGCATTTT. It yields the protein CASSQETGYSNQPQHF.